This T cell receptor beta chain comes out of a study of blood T cell repertoires in COVID-19. Clones were sequenced by immunoSEQ multiplex PCR, and TCRdb holds only the in-frame ones, with some missing. The top ten clones hold approximately 1% of a sample with 300,000 to 500,000 clones, roughly 88% of them seen once. Germline values: CDR1 MNHNS, CDR2 SASEGT. This CDR3 comprises 13 residues. Trimming stripped 1 base from V and 1 base from J, with 5 bases between. Participant-given clinical history determined each cohort assignment. The source material was PBMCs or T cells enriched from blood (not recorded which). The sequence derives from a woman aged 25 to 45 with acute COVID-19. The V and J genes are TRBV6-1 and TRBJ2-7; D remains unclear. In nucleotides, the CDR3 is TGTGCCAGCAGTGAAGACGAGTCCTACGAGCAGTACTTC. Its protein product is CASSEDESYEQYF.